This T cell receptor (beta chain) comes out of a study of blood T cell repertoires in COVID-19. CDR3 size: 14 residues. CDR1 MNHEY and CDR2 SVGAGI come from the germline V gene. Trimming cost V 7 bases and J 3 bases, with 10 bases left between them. Authors' analysis steps: From reference gene primer amplification, estimates of nucleated cell counts were derived. TCRdb's copy holds only in-frame clones and misses some; the assay was immunoSEQ multiplex PCR. That table gives V, J and clone size, and the DNA gave D and trimming. The table shows about 130,000 clones, with approximately 84% occurring only once.

This chain uses TRBV6-5 with TRBJ1-6; a weak D match, TRBD1 (5 bases). The clonotype was recovered from a human donor in a cohort sampled during active COVID-19. The sequenced sample consisted of peripheral blood. The CDR3 sequence: CASMQGFYNSPLHF. The DNA of the CDR3 is TGTGCCAGCATGCAGGGATTCTATAATTCACCCCTCCACTTT.